This T cell receptor beta chain was identified in a study of human T cells and chemical hapten exposure. Looked up from germline, CDR1 is DFQATT and CDR2 is SNEGSKA (reference sequence). This CDR3 is 14 amino acids long. Trimming pared 1 base from V and 2 bases from J, leaving 12 bases between. In the authors' workflow: There were a median of roughly 100,000 TCRs per sample, with a range from about 23,224 to 750,000. MiXCR was run by TCRdb on the RACE reads, yielding one entry per CDR3 protein. The V and J calls shown here were made by TCRdb, not taken from the authors' results. This table holds about 70,000 distinct CDR3 sequences, 8.5% found once. Time point in this sample: patch test 2, 6 weeks after DPC sensitization. This sample's treatment: therapeutic diphenylcyclopropenone sensitization with weekly scalp DPC. Each donor was an alopecia patient between 18 and 70 years of age who qualified for DPC. Whole blood that had not been fractionated was the source of extracted total RNA.

This clonotype has only a few counts. The chain is built from TRBV20-1 and TRBJ2-7; a weak D match, TRBD2 (6 bases). Here the sequenced sample was whole blood, taken in connection with sensitization to the hapten diphenylcyclopropenone (DPC). This TCR was sampled from a woman between 45 and 60 years old with alopecia areata. Some clones in this sample may be carry-over from other donors' samples. CDR3 nucleotide sequence: TGCAGTGCTAGAGTTACTAGCCGTCCCTACGAGCAGTACTTC. Protein product: CSARVTSRPYEQYF.